The 28 T cell receptor beta chains below come from one sample, sequenced in a study of Ad26.COV2.S vaccination and SARS-CoV-2 variants. Libraries were prepared by immunoSEQ multiplex PCR; TCRdb keeps only in-frame clonotypes and omits some of them. The sample consists of 350,000 to 450,000 clones, around 87% of them appearing once. As to treatment: around 19 received Ad26.COV2.S at low or high dose, single or two shots; a few received placebo; per-sample allocation not given. Sampling happened 63 days after the first vaccine or placebo injection. The sequenced sample was peripheral blood, obtained in a trial of Ad26.COV2.S vaccine versus placebo. The receptor source for this set is a person between 18 and 65 years old who received the Ad26.COV2.S COVID-19 vaccine or a placebo.

The chain recombines TRBV6-5 with TRBJ2-1; possible D gene TRBD1, 5 bases. The CDR3 loop spans 14 amino acids. V lost 1 base and J lost 7, with 11 bases in between. From germline, CDR1 is MNHEY and CDR2 SVGAGI. CDR3 region: CASSYFVTANEQFF. The DNA for the CDR3 is TGTGCCAGCAGTTACTTCGTGACAGCAAATGAGCAGTTCTTC.

V and J are TRBV11-2 and TRBJ2-5, with no clear D. Germline V gene data show CDR1 as SGHAT and CDR2 as FQNNGV. This CDR3 is 13 amino acids long. V was pared by 5 bases and J by 5 bases, with 12 bases between. The DNA of the CDR3 is TGTGCCAGCAGCCTGAGCGCGTCTGAGACCCAGTACTTC. This encodes CASSLSASETQYF.

V usage is TRBV7-2 and J usage is TRBJ2-2; no clear D. The CDR3 totals 15 residues. Germline CDR1 SGHTA, CDR2 FQGNSA. V was shortened by 5 bases and J by 5 bases, with 15 bases between the two germline ends. The CDR3 nucleotides read TGTGCCAGCAGCCCCAAAGTATCAGGAACCGGGGAGCTGTTTTTT. Protein product: CASSPKVSGTGELFF.

The rearrangement links TRBV7-2 to TRBJ2-7, with a weak D call TRBD1 (8 bases). Germline V gene data show CDR1 as SGHTA and CDR2 as FQGNSA. Deletions cut 5 bases from V and 6 bases from J, with 14 bases between. The CDR3 loop spans 13 amino acids. The CDR3 protein is CASSQNRGGEQYF. CDR3 bases: TGTGCCAGCAGCCAAAACAGGGGGGGCGAGCAGTACTTC. Full variable domain (remainder filled in from reference TRBV7-2 and TRBJ2-7): GAGVSQSPSNKVTEKGKDVELRCDPISGHTALYWYRQSLGQGLEFLIYFQGNSAPDKSGLPSDRFSAERTGGSVSTLTIQRTQQEDSAVYLCASSQNRGGEQYFGPGTRLTVT.

This chain uses TRBV27 with TRBJ2-1; no definite D call. The CDR3 length is 14 residues. Trimming shortened V by 0 bases and J by 6 bases, and 9 bases separated the two germline ends. Germline V gene sequence: CDR1 MNHEY, CDR2 SMNVEV (reference sequence). The CDR3 DNA is TGTGCCAGCAGTTTATCGCTAACAGTCAATGAGCAGTTCTTC. Its translation is CASSLSLTVNEQFF.

V gene TRBV7-9 combines with J gene TRBJ1-1; 9 bases align to TRBD1. The V and J ends lost 5 bases and 3 bases, in that order; junction bases with no gene match: 7. The V gene's germline CDR1 is SEHNR and CDR2 FQNEAQ (reference sequence). The CDR3 runs to 15 residues. DNA of the CDR3: TGTGCCAGCAGCCCGTGGGACAGGGAGGACACTGAAGCTTTCTTT. It encodes CASSPWDREDTEAFF.

This chain connects TRBV23-1 to TRBJ2-5; D uncertain. TRBV23-1 is an ORF, with its function uncertain. The CDR3 length is 12 residues. V was trimmed by 10 bases and J by 4 bases, leaving 13 bases between them. The DNA for the CDR3 is TGCGCCACCCCCTCGAGGCCAGAGACCCAGTACTTC. This translates into CATPSRPETQYF.

V and J are TRBV27 and TRBJ1-2; 8 nucleotides align to TRBD1. This CDR3 has 16 amino acids. V gave up 4 bases and J gave up 5 bases; unmatched junction bases: 12. Looked up from germline, CDR1 is MNHEY and CDR2 is SMNVEV (reference sequence). CDR3 in DNA: TGTGCCAGCAGTTCCAATATCCAACGGACAGGGTATGGCTACACCTTC. Protein: CASSSNIQRTGYGYTF.

This sequence joins TRBV6-5 and TRBJ1-6; 9 nucleotides align to TRBD1. CDR3 length: 14 amino acids. Germline loops: CDR1 MNHEY, CDR2 SVGAGI. J was trimmed by 7 bases and V by 7 bases; bases with no gene match: 5. CDR3 residues: CASNWGQGNSPLHF. The CDR3, as DNA: TGTGCCAGCAATTGGGGACAGGGAAATTCACCCCTCCACTTT.

The sample holds one count of this clone. The gene calls are TRBV6-5 and TRBJ1-4; D gene unclear. There are 13 residues in the CDR3. The germline V gene encodes CDR1 MNHEY and CDR2 SVGAGI. V was pared by 10 bases and J by 7 bases, with 16 bases between. The CDR3, as DNA: TGTGCCACCCGCGGGTTGTTATCTGAAAAACTGTTTTTT. Protein sequence: CATRGLLSEKLFF.

This chain's CDR3 is CASTRVRDTEAFF. The CDR3 DNA is TGTGCCAGCACGAGGGTCCGGGACACTGAAGCTTTCTTT. The chain has TRBV12-3 or TRBV12-4 and TRBJ1-1; D unresolved. V shed 7 bases and J shed 3 bases, with 12 bases lying between them. This CDR3 contains 13 residues.

The chain is built from TRBV20-1 and TRBJ1-2; 7 positions agree with TRBD1. The CDR3 is 16 amino acids. CDR1 and CDR2 from the germline V gene are DFQATT and SNEGSKA (reference sequence). V dropped 3 bases and J dropped 7; count of bases not matched to a gene: 17. This CDR3 is CSASSEGRGIWAGYTF. The CDR3 DNA reads TGCAGTGCTAGTTCGGAAGGCAGGGGGATTTGGGCTGGCTACACCTTC.

The chain joins TRBV5-1 to TRBJ1-4, with TRBD1 as a possible D gene (5 bases). CDR1 and CDR2 (germline): SGHRS, YFSETQ. The V gene lost 6 bases and the J gene lost 0 bases, with 18 bases spanning the gap. CDR3 length: 17 amino acids. CDR3 in DNA: TGCGCCAGCACCCTTTGGGGAGGGGATGCAACTAATGAAAAACTGTTTTTT. It yields the protein CASTLWGGDATNEKLFF.

The CDR3 here is CASSYGTLNTEAFF. DNA for the CDR3: TGTGCCAGCAGCTACGGGACGTTGAACACTGAAGCTTTCTTT. The chain carries TRBV7-3 and TRBJ1-1, with a possible D match to TRBD1 (5 bases). Germline lookup yields CDR1 SGHTA and CDR2 FQGTGA. The CDR3 is 14 residues long. V was trimmed by 4 bases and J by 0 bases, leaving 9 bases between them.

This CDR3 is CASSARGTEAFF. As DNA, the CDR3 is TGTGCCAGCTCCGCCAGAGGCACTGAAGCTTTCTTT. The genes are TRBV18 and TRBJ1-1; D unclear. Trimming took off 6 bases at V and 4 bases at J, with 9 bases between the two ends. This CDR3 is 12 amino acids long. Germline V gene sequence: CDR1 KGHSH, CDR2 LQKENI.

The rearrangement uses TRBV5-6 and TRBJ1-1, with D tentatively TRBD1 (6 bases). Trimming removed 0 bases from V and 4 bases from J, with 10 bases in between. The germline CDR1 and CDR2 sequences are SGHDT and YYEEEE. The CDR3 extends over 14 amino acids. The CDR3 loop reads CASSLGSRGTEAFF. The CDR3 DNA reads TGTGCCAGCAGCTTGGGTTCCAGGGGCACTGAAGCTTTCTTT. Supplemented by reference TRBV5-6 and TRBJ1-1, the full variable domain reads DAGVTQSPTHLIKTRGQQVTLRCSPKSGHDTVSWYQQALGQGPQFIFQYYEEEERQRGNFPDRFSGHQFPNYSSELNVNALLLGDSALYLCASSLGSRGTEAFFGQGTRLTVV.

The chain joins TRBV6-5 to TRBJ1-6; 8 nucleotides match TRBD1. Per the germline V gene, CDR1 is MNHEY and CDR2 is SVGAGI. V trimming: 0 bases; J trimming: 6 bases; junction bases outside the gene matches: 4. The CDR3 is made up of 16 amino acids. CDR3 coding DNA: TGTGCCAGCAGTTACTCGTGGCAGGGGGCTAATTCACCCCTCCACTTT. This sequence encodes CASSYSWQGANSPLHF.

The genes are TRBV7-6 and TRBJ2-7, with TRBD1 matching over 9 bases. The germline V gene has CDR1 SGHVS and CDR2 FNYEAQ. Unmatched junction bases numbered 7, after V lost 5 bases and J lost 5 bases. This CDR3 is 14 amino acids long. The CDR3 reads CASSPGQGRHEQYF. DNA for the CDR3: TGTGCCAGCAGCCCGGGACAGGGAAGGCACGAGCAGTACTTC.

V gene TRBV7-9 combines with J gene TRBJ1-2; D not certain. V was cut by 1 base and J by 3 bases, with 12 bases left in between. Germline CDR1 is SEHNR and CDR2 is FQNEAQ (reference sequence). This CDR3 comprises 15 residues. The CDR3 protein is CASSLVPPSDYGYTF. CDR3 coding DNA: TGTGCCAGCAGCTTAGTCCCCCCCTCCGACTATGGCTACACCTTC.

The count of this clone is one. The genes are TRBV5-1 and TRBJ2-3, with TRBD2 identical over 12 bases. The CDR3 totals 17 residues. The V gene's germline CDR1 is SGHRS and CDR2 YFSETQ. J was trimmed by 6 bases and V by 2 bases; bases with no gene match: 10. The CDR3 reads CASSFANLAGGQDTQYF. CDR3 bases: TGCGCCAGCAGCTTCGCCAATCTAGCGGGGGGGCAGGATACGCAGTATTTT.

This clone was detected only once. The chain recombines TRBV12-3 or TRBV12-4 with TRBJ2-5; the D is unclear. Trimming shortened V by 2 bases and J by 1 base, and 5 bases separated the two germline ends. The CDR3 runs 13 residues. The CDR3 DNA sequence: TGTGCCAGCAGTTTATCTACCCAAGAGACCCAGTACTTC. It specifies CASSLSTQETQYF.

This clone has only one observation. The V and J genes are TRBV7-3 and TRBJ1-1, with no clear D. The germline V gene has CDR1 SGHTA and CDR2 FQGTGA. V gave up 0 bases and J gave up 1 base, with 6 bases separating them. CDR3 size: 14 residues. The CDR3 reads CASSLTVGNTEAFF. The CDR3 DNA reads as TGTGCCAGCAGCTTAACTGTGGGGAACACTGAAGCTTTCTTT.

The genes are TRBV18 and TRBJ1-1; tentative D call: TRBD1 (5 bases). The CDR3 has 14 residues. V was cut by 6 bases and J by 1 base, with 12 bases left in between. Germline loops: CDR1 KGHSH, CDR2 LQKENI. CDR3 DNA sequence: TGTGCCAGCTCCGGGGGATTTGCGAACACTGAAGCTTTCTTT. This translates into CASSGGFANTEAFF.

The V call is TRBV3-1 (or the pseudogene TRBV3-2), the J call TRBJ2-3, with D uncertain. The V and J ends lost 0 bases and 2 bases respectively, with 9 bases between them. This CDR3 has 15 residues. Germline V gene sequence: CDR1 LGHDT, CDR2 YNNKEL (reference sequence). CDR3 amino acids: CASSQEALSTDTQYF. CDR3 nucleotide sequence: TGTGCCAGCAGCCAAGAGGCTCTTTCCACAGATACGCAGTATTTT.

J is TRBJ2-3 and V is TRBV19; no firm D call. The V gene's germline CDR1 is LNHDA and CDR2 SQIVND (reference sequence). The CDR3 is made up of 12 amino acids. The ends were cut back, 5 bases at V and 6 bases at J, with 9 bases in the middle. CDR3 protein: CASSRRGDTQYF. The CDR3 nucleotides are TGTGCCAGTAGTCGACGCGGTGATACGCAGTATTTT.

As DNA, the CDR3 is TGTGCCAGCAGCCAAGATTCGGCCCCGTACAATGAGCAGTTCTTC. Translating gives CASSQDSAPYNEQFF. This chain links TRBV3-1 (or the pseudogene TRBV3-2) with TRBJ2-1, with D hard to call. CDR1 and CDR2 from the germline V gene are LGHDT and YNNKEL (reference sequence). V shed 0 bases and J shed 4 bases, with 10 bases lying between them. This CDR3 spans 15 amino acids.

V gene TRBV6-1 combines with J gene TRBJ1-3; D not resolved. This CDR3 has 14 amino acids. Trimming removed 2 bases from V and 0 bases from J, with 5 bases in between. Germline CDR1 MNHNS, CDR2 SASEGT. For the CDR3, the DNA is TGTGCCAGCAGTGAACGCTACTCTGGAAACACCATATATTTT. Encoded protein: CASSERYSGNTIYF.

The table lists this clone with a count of one. The chain joins TRBV13 to TRBJ2-5, with TRBD2 matching 14 bases. The junction had 8 bases not matched to a gene; V was cut back by 0 bases and J by 5 bases. The CDR3 has 18 amino acids. Germline CDR1 and CDR2: PRHDT and FYEKMQ (reference sequence). The CDR3 coding sequence is TGTGCCAGCAGCTTAGGGACTAGCGGGGGGGCGTTCCGGGAGACCCAGTACTTC. As protein: CASSLGTSGGAFRETQYF.